Only one count was recorded for the clone carrying this T cell receptor beta chain. The antigen is unknown. Method: immunoSEQ multiplex PCR; TCRdb's copy keeps in-frame clones and lacks some. This table holds around 14,000 clones, 65% to 80% found once. This CDR3 has 15 amino acids. V was shortened by 1 base and J by 4 bases, with 12 bases between the two germline ends. Germline CDR1 and CDR2: SGHDT and YYEEEE. The sample originates from a study of OX40 agonist ivuxolimab in advanced cancers. Study context: Patients got intravenous ivuxolimab at 0.01 to 10 mg/kg every 2 weeks. Whole-study findings and limits: At doses 0.1 to 3.0 mg/kg, CD4+ and CD8+ clones expanded. Researchers did not determine the expanded peripheral T cells' antigen specificity.

The receptor was isolated from an adult with an advanced solid tumor such as melanoma, head and neck, liver or kidney cancer. The chain joins TRBV5-6 to TRBJ2-1; maybe TRBD2 (6 bases). The specimen was CD4+ or CD8+ T cells sorted from blood, collected in a trial of the OX40 agonist ivuxolimab. This CDR3 reads CASSLWRDRYNEQFF. For the CDR3, the DNA is TGTGCCAGCAGCTTGTGGCGGGATAGATACAATGAGCAGTTCTTC.